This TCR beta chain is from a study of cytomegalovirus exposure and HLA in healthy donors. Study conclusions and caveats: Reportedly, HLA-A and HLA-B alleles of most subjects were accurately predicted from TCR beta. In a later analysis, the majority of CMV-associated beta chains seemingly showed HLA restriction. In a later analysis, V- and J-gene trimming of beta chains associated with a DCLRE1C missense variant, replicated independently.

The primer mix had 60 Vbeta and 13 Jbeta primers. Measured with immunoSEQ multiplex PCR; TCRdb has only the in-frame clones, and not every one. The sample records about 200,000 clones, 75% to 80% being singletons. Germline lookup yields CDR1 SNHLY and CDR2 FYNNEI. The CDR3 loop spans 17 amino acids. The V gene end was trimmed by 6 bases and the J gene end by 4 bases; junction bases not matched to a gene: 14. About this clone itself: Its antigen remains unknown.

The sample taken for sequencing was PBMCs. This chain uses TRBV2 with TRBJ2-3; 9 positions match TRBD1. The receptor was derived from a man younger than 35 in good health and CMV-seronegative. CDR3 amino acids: CASSDDGTGYMSDTQYF. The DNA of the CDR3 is TGTGCCAGCAGCGACGACGGGACAGGGTATATGTCAGATACGCAGTATTTT.